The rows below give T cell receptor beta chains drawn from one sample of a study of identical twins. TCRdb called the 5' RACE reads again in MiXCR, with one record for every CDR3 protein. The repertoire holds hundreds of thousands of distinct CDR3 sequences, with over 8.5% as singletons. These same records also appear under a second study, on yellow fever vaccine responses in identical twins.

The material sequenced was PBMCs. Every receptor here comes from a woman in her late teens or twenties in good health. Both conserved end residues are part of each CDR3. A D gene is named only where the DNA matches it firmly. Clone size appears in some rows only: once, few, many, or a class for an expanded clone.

cdr3_nt: TGTGCCAGCCGGGCGGCGGGATCCAAAAACATTCAGTACTTC
cdr3_aa: CASRAAGSKNIQYF
v_call: TRBV6-2/TRBV6-3
clone_size: few
j_call: TRBJ2-4
d_call: .

cdr3_nt: TGCGCCAGCAGCTTGAGCCGGCACCAAGAGACCCAGTACTTC
cdr3_aa: CASSLSRHQETQYF
v_call: TRBV5-1
clone_size: few
j_call: TRBJ2-5
d_call: .

cdr3_nt: TGTGCCAGCAGCCTTCTCCGGGACAGCTATTCCGAGCAGTACTTC
cdr3_aa: CASSLLRDSYSEQYF
v_call: TRBV7-6
clone_size: few
j_call: TRBJ2-7
d_call: TRBD1

cdr3_nt: TGTGCCAGCAGCGCGCAGGGAGGGGAAGAGACCCAGTACTTC
cdr3_aa: CASSAQGGEETQYF
v_call: TRBV7-2
clone_size: .
j_call: TRBJ2-5
d_call: TRBD2

cdr3_nt: TGTGCCATCAGTGAGCAAACCCTAGCGGGGGTCTCCTACGAGCAGTACTTC
cdr3_aa: CAISEQTLAGVSYEQYF
v_call: TRBV10-3
clone_size: many
j_call: TRBJ2-7
d_call: TRBD2

cdr3_nt: TGTGCCAGCAGGGGACAGGGGGCCGGTTCCTACGAGCAGTACTTC
cdr3_aa: CASRGQGAGSYEQYF
v_call: TRBV28
clone_size: .
j_call: TRBJ2-7
d_call: TRBD1

cdr3_nt: TGTGCCAGCAGCCTGAGGGGGTGGGGCACCGGGGAGCTGTTTTTT
cdr3_aa: CASSLRGWGTGELFF
v_call: TRBV12-3/TRBV12-4
clone_size: many
j_call: TRBJ2-2
d_call: .

cdr3_nt: TGTGCCAGCAGCATGACAGTGCATGAGCAGTTCTTC
cdr3_aa: CASSMTVHEQFF
v_call: TRBV7-9
clone_size: few
j_call: TRBJ2-1
d_call: .

cdr3_nt: TGTGCCAGCAGTGAAGCTGGGACCGCCTACTACGAGCAGTACTTC
cdr3_aa: CASSEAGTAYYEQYF
v_call: TRBV2
clone_size: few
j_call: TRBJ2-7
d_call: .

cdr3_nt: TGTGCCAGCAGTTCAACCAAGGACGGGAATCTCTACAATGAGCAGTTCTTC
cdr3_aa: CASSSTKDGNLYNEQFF
v_call: TRBV27
clone_size: .
j_call: TRBJ2-1
d_call: .

cdr3_nt: TGCGCCAGCAGCTTTCGGACAGGGGGATTTTACGAGCAGTACTTC
cdr3_aa: CASSFRTGGFYEQYF
v_call: TRBV5-1
clone_size: few
j_call: TRBJ2-7
d_call: TRBD1

cdr3_nt: TGTGCCATCAGGCCCCAGCTAGCGGGGGGGTATCGTGAGCAGTTCTTC
cdr3_aa: CAIRPQLAGGYREQFF
v_call: TRBV10-3
clone_size: few
j_call: TRBJ2-1
d_call: TRBD2

cdr3_nt: TGTGCCAGCAGTTTCAACACAGGGGTTGGCGGCTACACCTTC
cdr3_aa: CASSFNTGVGGYTF
v_call: TRBV27
clone_size: many
j_call: TRBJ1-2
d_call: TRBD1

cdr3_nt: TGTGCCAGCAGCCCCGGGGCAGGGGCGGTTCAGCCCCAGCATTTT
cdr3_aa: CASSPGAGAVQPQHF
v_call: TRBV7-9
clone_size: .
j_call: TRBJ1-5
d_call: .

cdr3_nt: TGTGCCAGCAGCCCCGCGCCCGGGGGCCAAAGAAGGAGCTCTGAGCAGTTCTTC
cdr3_aa: CASSPAPGGQRRSSEQFF
v_call: TRBV11-2
clone_size: few
j_call: TRBJ2-1
d_call: .

cdr3_nt: TGTGCCAGCAGCCCTGGGTACAGGAACACTGAAGCTTTCTTT
cdr3_aa: CASSPGYRNTEAFF
v_call: TRBV6-1
clone_size: .
j_call: TRBJ1-1
d_call: .

cdr3_nt: TGCGCCAGCAGCCCCCCCTTGGACATCACCTACGAGCAGTACTTC
cdr3_aa: CASSPPLDITYEQYF
v_call: TRBV5-1
clone_size: many
j_call: TRBJ2-7
d_call: .

cdr3_nt: TGTGCCAGCAGTTTGTCTTCGGTGGGTCACACCGGGGAGCTGTTTTTT
cdr3_aa: CASSLSSVGHTGELFF
v_call: TRBV12-3/TRBV12-4
clone_size: .
j_call: TRBJ2-2
d_call: .

cdr3_nt: TGTGCCAGCAGCTTACGGGGGGTTAGCACAGATACGCAGTATTTT
cdr3_aa: CASSLRGVSTDTQYF
v_call: TRBV7-8
clone_size: .
j_call: TRBJ2-3
d_call: TRBD2

cdr3_nt: TGCGCCAGCAGCTTACAGGCCGGGACTAGCGGAAGGGGTGAGCAGTTCTTC
cdr3_aa: CASSLQAGTSGRGEQFF
v_call: TRBV5-1
clone_size: .
j_call: TRBJ2-1
d_call: TRBD2

cdr3_nt: TGCGCCAGCAAGGACGGCCGCACAGATACGCAGTATTTT
cdr3_aa: CASKDGRTDTQYF
v_call: TRBV10-1
clone_size: few
j_call: TRBJ2-3
d_call: .

cdr3_nt: TGCGCCAGCAGCCAAGATCTAGGACAGGGGCCAGATACGCAGTATTTT
cdr3_aa: CASSQDLGQGPDTQYF
v_call: TRBV4-3
clone_size: many
j_call: TRBJ2-3
d_call: TRBD1

cdr3_nt: TGTGCCAGCAGCCCAGGGACAGGCAATCAGCCCCAGCATTTT
cdr3_aa: CASSPGTGNQPQHF
v_call: TRBV3-1
clone_size: many
j_call: TRBJ1-5
d_call: TRBD1

cdr3_nt: TGTGCCAGCTCCTCCGAAGGGGGACCCACCTACGAGCAGTACTTC
cdr3_aa: CASSSEGGPTYEQYF
v_call: TRBV2
clone_size: many
j_call: TRBJ2-7
d_call: .

cdr3_nt: TGTGCCAGCAGCTACGCCGGGACCTTCCGTCGGGATGGCTACACCTTC
cdr3_aa: CASSYAGTFRRDGYTF
v_call: TRBV7-9
clone_size: few
j_call: TRBJ1-2
d_call: .

cdr3_nt: TGTGCCAGCAGCTCGGGACCAGGAGAGACCCAGTACTTC
cdr3_aa: CASSSGPGETQYF
v_call: TRBV5-5
clone_size: .
j_call: TRBJ2-5
d_call: .

cdr3_nt: TGTGCCAGCAGTCTAAGGGTCCAGGACAATGAGCAGTTCTTC
cdr3_aa: CASSLRVQDNEQFF
v_call: TRBV7-2
clone_size: .
j_call: TRBJ2-1
d_call: .

cdr3_nt: TGTGCCAGCAGCCAAGATCGAGGCAGCGCTTACAATCAGCCCCAGCATTTT
cdr3_aa: CASSQDRGSAYNQPQHF
v_call: TRBV3-1
clone_size: once
j_call: TRBJ1-5
d_call: .

cdr3_nt: TGTGCCAGCAGTCCGGGACGGCTGAACTATGGCTACACCTTC
cdr3_aa: CASSPGRLNYGYTF
v_call: TRBV28
clone_size: .
j_call: TRBJ1-2
d_call: .

cdr3_nt: TGTGCCAGCAGTTACAGGGGACCCACGACCAATGAGCAGTTCTTC
cdr3_aa: CASSYRGPTTNEQFF
v_call: TRBV6-2/TRBV6-3
clone_size: few
j_call: TRBJ2-1
d_call: .

cdr3_nt: TGTGCCAGCAGCGTAGCGACTAGCGGGGTCTACAATGAGCAGTTCTTC
cdr3_aa: CASSVATSGVYNEQFF
v_call: TRBV9
clone_size: .
j_call: TRBJ2-1
d_call: TRBD2